This record looks at one T cell receptor beta chain sequence and its context. The data derive from a study of technical replicates of blood from several donors. The J segment lost 8 bases and the V segment lost 0 bases, leaving 7 bases of the junction unmatched. Germline values: CDR1 SGDLS, CDR2 YYNGEE. This CDR3 has 14 residues. The data were produced by immunoSEQ multiplex PCR, yet TCRdb's version contains in-frame clones alone and is incomplete. The sample gives under 65,000 clones, approximately 86% of which show up once; approximately 5% is in the top ten. The chain is built from TRBV9 and TRBJ1-2, with 7 nucleotides matching TRBD1. The specimen was PBMCs. This TCR was recovered from a human donor in good health. Some clones in this sample may be carry-over from other donors' samples. DNA of the CDR3: TGTGCCAGCAGCGTAGGTGACAGGGACCGAGGCTACACCTTC. This encodes CASSVGDRDRGYTF.